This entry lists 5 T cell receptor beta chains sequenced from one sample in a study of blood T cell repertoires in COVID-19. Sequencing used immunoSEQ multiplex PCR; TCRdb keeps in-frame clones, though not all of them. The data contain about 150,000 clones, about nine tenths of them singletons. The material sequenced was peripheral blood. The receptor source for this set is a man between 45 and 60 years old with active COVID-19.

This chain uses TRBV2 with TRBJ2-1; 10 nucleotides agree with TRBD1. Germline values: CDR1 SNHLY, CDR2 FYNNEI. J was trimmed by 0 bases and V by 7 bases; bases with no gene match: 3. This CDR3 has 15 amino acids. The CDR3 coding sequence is TGTGCCAGCAACAGGGACAGGGGCTCCTACAATGAGCAGTTCTTC. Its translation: CASNRDRGSYNEQFF.

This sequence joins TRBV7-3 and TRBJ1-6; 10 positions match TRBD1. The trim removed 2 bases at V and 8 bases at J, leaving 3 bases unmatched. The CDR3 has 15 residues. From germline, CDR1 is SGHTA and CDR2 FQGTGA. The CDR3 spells CASSLWGQGYSPLHF. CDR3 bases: TGTGCCAGCAGCTTATGGGGACAGGGGTATTCACCCCTCCACTTT.

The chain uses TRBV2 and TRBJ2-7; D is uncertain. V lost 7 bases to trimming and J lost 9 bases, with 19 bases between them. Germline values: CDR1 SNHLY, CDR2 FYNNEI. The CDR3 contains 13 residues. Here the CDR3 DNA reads TGTGCCAGCACCCGAGGAGAGAAGCGTCGGCAGTACTTC. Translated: CASTRGEKRRQYF.

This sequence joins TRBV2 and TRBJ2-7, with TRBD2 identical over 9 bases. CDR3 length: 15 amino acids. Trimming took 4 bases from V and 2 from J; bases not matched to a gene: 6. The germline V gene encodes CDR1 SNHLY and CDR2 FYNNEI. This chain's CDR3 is CASSVGSGGTYEQYF. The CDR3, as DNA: TGTGCCAGCAGTGTCGGTAGCGGGGGTACCTACGAGCAGTACTTC.

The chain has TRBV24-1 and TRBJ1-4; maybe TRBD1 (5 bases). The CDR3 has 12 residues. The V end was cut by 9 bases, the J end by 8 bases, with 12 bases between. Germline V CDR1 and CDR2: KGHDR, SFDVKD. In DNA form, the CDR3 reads TGTGCCACCTCAGGGACTACCGAAAAACTGTTTTTT. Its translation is CATSGTTEKLFF.